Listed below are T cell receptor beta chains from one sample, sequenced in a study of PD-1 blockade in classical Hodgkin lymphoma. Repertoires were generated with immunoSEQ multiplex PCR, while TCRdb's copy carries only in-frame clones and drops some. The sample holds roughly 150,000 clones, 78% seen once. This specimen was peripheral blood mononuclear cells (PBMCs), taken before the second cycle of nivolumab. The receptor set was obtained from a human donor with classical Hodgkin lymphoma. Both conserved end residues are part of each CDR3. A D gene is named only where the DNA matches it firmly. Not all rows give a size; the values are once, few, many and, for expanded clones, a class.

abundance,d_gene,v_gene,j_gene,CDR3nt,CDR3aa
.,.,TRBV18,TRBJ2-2,TGTGCCAGCTCACCAGGGGGTTGGAGCACCGGGGAGCTGTTTTTT,CASSPGGWSTGELFF
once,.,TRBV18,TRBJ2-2,TGTGCCAGCACATCAGATCCTACCGGGGAGCTGTTTTTT,CASTSDPTGELFF
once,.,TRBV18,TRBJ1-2,TGTGCCAGCTCACCACTCCCCCCGGACGGGGGCTTTGGCTACACCTTC,CASSPLPPDGGFGYTF
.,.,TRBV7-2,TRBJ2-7,TGTGCCAGCAGACAAGACAGGAGCTCGACCTACGAGCAGTACTTC,CASRQDRSSTYEQYF
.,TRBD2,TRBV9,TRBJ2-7,TGTGCCAGCAGCCTCGGCAGTCGGGCGGGGGGCCAATACGAGCAGTACTTC,CASSLGSRAGGQYEQYF
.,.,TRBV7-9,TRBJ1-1,TGTGCCAGCAGTCTAATGAACACTGAAGCTTTCTTT,CASSLMNTEAFF
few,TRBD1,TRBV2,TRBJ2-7,TGTGCCAGCAGCCGGGACAGGATTACCTACGAGCAGTACTTC,CASSRDRITYEQYF
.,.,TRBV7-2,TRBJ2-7,TGTGCCAGCAGCCCCGGGGGAATCTCCTACGAGCAGTACTTC,CASSPGGISYEQYF
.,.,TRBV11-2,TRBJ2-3,TGTGCCAGCAGCTTAGCGTACCTCGGCACAGATACGCAGTATTTT,CASSLAYLGTDTQYF
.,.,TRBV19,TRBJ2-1,TGTGCCAGTAGTCGGGCCTATTCCTACAATGAGCAGTTCTTC,CASSRAYSYNEQFF
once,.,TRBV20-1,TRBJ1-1,TGCAGTGCCGCGACGAACACTGAAGCTTTCTTT,CSAATNTEAFF
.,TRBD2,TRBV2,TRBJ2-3,TGTGCCAGCAGTGAAGCGCTAAAAGGACTAGCGGGGACAGATACGCAGTATTTT,CASSEALKGLAGTDTQYF
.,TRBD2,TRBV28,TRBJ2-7,TGTGCCAGCAGGTCTCCGGGACTAGCGGGTGAAGAGCAGTACTTC,CASRSPGLAGEEQYF
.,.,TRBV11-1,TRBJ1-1,TGTGCCAGCAGCTACCAGACCAACATGAACACTGAAGCTTTCTTT,CASSYQTNMNTEAFF
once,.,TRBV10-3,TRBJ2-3,TGTGCCACTACCGGGAAACCATCGGATACGCAGTATTTT,CATTGKPSDTQYF